A single sample gave rise to the 3 T cell receptor beta chains below, sequenced in a study of T cells expressing NK-cell markers. One entry per CDR3 protein, without DNA, is what TCRdb gives after re-calling the 5' RACE reads. Its table records a few hundred thousand distinct CDR3 sequences. Material: blood T cells: a sorted CD56 or NKG2C T cell subset, CD4+ or CD8+ T cells, or bulk PBMC T cells (not recorded which). The receptors originated from a woman aged 45-65 years in good health.

The chain joins TRBV18 to TRBJ2-3. CDR3 length: 14 amino acids. Germline V lookup: CDR1 KGHSH, CDR2 LQKENI. CDR3 in amino acids: CASSIPINPDTQYF.

The chain combines TRBV10-3 with TRBJ1-2; TCRdb selects TRBD1, and the lack of DNA leaves this call unchecked. The CDR3 is 15 amino acids. Germline-derived CDR1 and CDR2 are ENHRY and SYGVKD. The chain's CDR3 is CAISGGTTANYGYTF.

The chain employs TRBV11-3 and TRBJ2-5. The CDR3 is 17 amino acids. Per the germline V gene, CDR1 is SGHNT and CDR2 is YENEEA. The CDR3 loop reads CASSLVVAGTYQETQYF.